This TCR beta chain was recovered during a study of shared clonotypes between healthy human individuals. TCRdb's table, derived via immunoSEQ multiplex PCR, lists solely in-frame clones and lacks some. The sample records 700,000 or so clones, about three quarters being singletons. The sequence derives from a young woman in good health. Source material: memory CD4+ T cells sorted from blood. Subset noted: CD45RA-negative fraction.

In DNA, the CDR3 is TGCGCCAGCAGCGTTACCCTAGCGGGAGAAGAGACCCAGTACTTC. Translated, it gives CASSVTLAGEETQYF. The gene calls are TRBV5-1 and TRBJ2-5; 10 bases are shared with TRBD2. The junction had 6 bases not matched to a gene; V was cut back by 4 bases and J by 3 bases. This CDR3 has 15 amino acids. In germline, CDR1 is SGHRS, CDR2 YFSETQ.